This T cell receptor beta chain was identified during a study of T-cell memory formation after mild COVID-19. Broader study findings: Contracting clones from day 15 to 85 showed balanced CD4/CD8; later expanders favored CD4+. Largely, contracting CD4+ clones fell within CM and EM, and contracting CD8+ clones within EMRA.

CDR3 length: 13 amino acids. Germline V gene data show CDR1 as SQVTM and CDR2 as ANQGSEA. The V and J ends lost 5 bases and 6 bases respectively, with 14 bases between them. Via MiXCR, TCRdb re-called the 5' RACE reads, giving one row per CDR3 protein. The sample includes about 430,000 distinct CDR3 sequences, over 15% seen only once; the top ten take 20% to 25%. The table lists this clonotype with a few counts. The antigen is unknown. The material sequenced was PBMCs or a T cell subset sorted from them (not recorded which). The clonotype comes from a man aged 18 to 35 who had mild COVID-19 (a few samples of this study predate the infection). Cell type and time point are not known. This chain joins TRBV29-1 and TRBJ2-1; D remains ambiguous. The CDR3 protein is CSVSARVLNEQFF. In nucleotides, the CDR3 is TGCAGCGTTTCAGCCCGGGTCCTCAATGAGCAGTTCTTC.